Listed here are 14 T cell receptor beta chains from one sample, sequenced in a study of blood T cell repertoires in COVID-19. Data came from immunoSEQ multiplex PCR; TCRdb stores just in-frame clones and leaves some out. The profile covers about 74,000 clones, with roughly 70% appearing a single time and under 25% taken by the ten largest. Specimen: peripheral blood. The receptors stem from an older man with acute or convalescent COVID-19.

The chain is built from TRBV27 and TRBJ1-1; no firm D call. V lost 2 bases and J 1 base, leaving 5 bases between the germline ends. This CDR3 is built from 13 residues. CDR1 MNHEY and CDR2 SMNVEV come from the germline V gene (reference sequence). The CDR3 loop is CASSLLANTEAFF. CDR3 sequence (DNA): TGTGCCAGCAGTTTACTAGCGAACACTGAAGCTTTCTTT.

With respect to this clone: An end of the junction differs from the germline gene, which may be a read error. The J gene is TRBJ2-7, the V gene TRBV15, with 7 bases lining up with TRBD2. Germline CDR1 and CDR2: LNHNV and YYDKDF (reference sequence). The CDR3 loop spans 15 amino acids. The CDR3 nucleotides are TGTGCCACCAGCAGAGATCGGGGAGGGGCAGGTTCCCTAAACTTC. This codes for CATSRDRGGAGSLNF.

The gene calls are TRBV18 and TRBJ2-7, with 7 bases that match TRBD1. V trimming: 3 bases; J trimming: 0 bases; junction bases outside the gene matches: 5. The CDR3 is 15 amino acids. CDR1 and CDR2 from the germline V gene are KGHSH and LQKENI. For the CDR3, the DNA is TGTGCCAGCTCACCGACAGGGCCGGGCTCCTACGAGCAGTACTTC. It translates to CASSPTGPGSYEQYF.

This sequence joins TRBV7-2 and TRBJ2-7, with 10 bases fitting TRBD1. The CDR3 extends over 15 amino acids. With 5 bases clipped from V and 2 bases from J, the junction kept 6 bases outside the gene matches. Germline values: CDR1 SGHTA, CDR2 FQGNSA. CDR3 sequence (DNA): TGTGCCAGCAGCCCCCGGGACAGGGGTACCTACGAGCAGTACTTC. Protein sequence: CASSPRDRGTYEQYF. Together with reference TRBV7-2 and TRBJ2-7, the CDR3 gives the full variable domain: GAGVSQSPSNKVTEKGKDVELRCDPISGHTALYWYRQSLGQGLEFLIYFQGNSAPDKSGLPSDRFSAERTGGSVSTLTIQRTQQEDSAVYLCASSPRDRGTYEQYFGPGTRLTVT.

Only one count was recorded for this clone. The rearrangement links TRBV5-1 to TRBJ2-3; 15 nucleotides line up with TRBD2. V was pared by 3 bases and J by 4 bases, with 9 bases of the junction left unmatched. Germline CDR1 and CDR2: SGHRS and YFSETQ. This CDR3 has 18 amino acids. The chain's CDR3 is CASSSLGTSGRMADTQYF. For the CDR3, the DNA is TGCGCCAGCAGCTCCCTCGGGACTAGCGGGAGGATGGCAGATACGCAGTATTTT.

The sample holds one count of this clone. The CDR3 sequence: CASSFDSSGYGYTF. DNA of the CDR3: TGTGCCAGCAGCTTCGACAGCTCGGGCTATGGCTACACCTTC. V gene TRBV5-4 combines with J gene TRBJ1-2, with a tentative D call TRBD1 (5 bases). The length of the CDR3 is 14 residues. V gave up 2 bases and J gave up 4 bases, with 12 bases separating them. Germline assignment: CDR1 SGHNT and CDR2 YYREEE (reference sequence).

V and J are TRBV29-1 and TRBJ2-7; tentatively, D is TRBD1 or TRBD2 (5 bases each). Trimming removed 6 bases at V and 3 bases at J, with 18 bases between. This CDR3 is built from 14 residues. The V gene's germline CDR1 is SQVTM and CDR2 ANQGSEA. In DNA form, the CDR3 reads TGCAGCGTGGGCGACAGCCTCGACTACTACGAGCAGTACTTC. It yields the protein CSVGDSLDYYEQYF.

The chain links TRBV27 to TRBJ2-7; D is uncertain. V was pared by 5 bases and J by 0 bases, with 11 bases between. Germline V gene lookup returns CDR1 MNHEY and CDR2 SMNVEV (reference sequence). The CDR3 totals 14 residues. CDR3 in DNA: TGTGCCAGCAGTCCGTCGGTAAACTCCTACGAGCAGTACTTC. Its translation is CASSPSVNSYEQYF.

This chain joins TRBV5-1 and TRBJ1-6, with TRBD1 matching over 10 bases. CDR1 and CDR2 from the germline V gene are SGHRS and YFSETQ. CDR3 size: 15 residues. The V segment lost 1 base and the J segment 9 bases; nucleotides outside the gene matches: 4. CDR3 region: CASSLWDRGISPLHF. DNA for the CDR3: TGCGCCAGCAGCTTGTGGGACAGGGGAATTTCACCCCTCCACTTT.

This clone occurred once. CDR3 protein: CASSRPGDRYNSPLHF. CDR3 DNA sequence: TGTGCCAGCAGCCGGCCAGGGGATCGATATAATTCACCCCTCCACTTT. The chain recombines TRBV5-6 with TRBJ1-6, with a possible D match to TRBD1 (6 bases). CDR1 is SGHDT and CDR2 is YYEEEE in the germline V gene. This CDR3 region has 16 residues. V dropped 4 bases and J dropped 4 bases, with 15 bases sitting between them. Variable domain in full (rest from reference TRBV5-6 and TRBJ1-6): DAGVTQSPTHLIKTRGQQVTLRCSPKSGHDTVSWYQQALGQGPQFIFQYYEEEERQRGNFPDRFSGHQFPNYSSELNVNALLLGDSALYLCASSRPGDRYNSPLHFGNGTRLTVT.

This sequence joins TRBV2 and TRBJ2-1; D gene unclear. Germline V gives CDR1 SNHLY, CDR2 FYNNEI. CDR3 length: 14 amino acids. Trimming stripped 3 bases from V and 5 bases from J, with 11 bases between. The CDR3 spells CASSDDWQHNEQFF. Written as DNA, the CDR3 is TGTGCCAGCAGTGATGACTGGCAGCACAATGAGCAGTTCTTC.

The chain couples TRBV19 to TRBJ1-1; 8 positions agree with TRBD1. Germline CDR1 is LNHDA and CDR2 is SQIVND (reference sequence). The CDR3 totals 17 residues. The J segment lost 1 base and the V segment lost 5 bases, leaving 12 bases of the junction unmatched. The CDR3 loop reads CASSPRVRGLTNTEAFF. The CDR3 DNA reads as TGTGCCAGTAGTCCAAGGGTCAGGGGGCTCACGAACACTGAAGCTTTCTTT.

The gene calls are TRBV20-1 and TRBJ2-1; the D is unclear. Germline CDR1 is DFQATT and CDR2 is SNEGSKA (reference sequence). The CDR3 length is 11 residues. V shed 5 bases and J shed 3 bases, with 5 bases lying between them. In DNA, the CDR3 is TGCAGTGCTGGCCACTACAATGAGCAGTTCTTC. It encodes CSAGHYNEQFF.

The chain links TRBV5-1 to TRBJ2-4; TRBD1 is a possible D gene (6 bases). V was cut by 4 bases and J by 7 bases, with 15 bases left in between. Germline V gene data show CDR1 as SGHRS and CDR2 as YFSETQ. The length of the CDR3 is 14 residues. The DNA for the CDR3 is TGCGCCAGCAGCCCAGGGGAGAGAGAGAACATTCAGTACTTC. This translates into CASSPGERENIQYF.